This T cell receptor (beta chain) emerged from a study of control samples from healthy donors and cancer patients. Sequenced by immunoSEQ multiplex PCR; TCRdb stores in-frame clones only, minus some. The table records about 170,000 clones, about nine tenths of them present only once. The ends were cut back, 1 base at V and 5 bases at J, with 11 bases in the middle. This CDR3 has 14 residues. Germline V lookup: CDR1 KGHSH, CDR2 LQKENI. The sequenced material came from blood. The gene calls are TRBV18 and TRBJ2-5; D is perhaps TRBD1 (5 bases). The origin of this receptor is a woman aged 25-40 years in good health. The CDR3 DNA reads TGTGCCAGCTCACCACAGAAGGGGTCGGAGACCCAGTACTTC. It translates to CASSPQKGSETQYF.